The rows below give T cell receptor beta chains drawn from one sample of a study of blood T cell repertoires in COVID-19. The repertoire was sequenced with immunoSEQ multiplex PCR; TCRdb's copy has only in-frame clones and lacks some. The sample comprises some 260,000 clones, roughly 84% of which are singletons, and around 2.9% rests with the top ten. Sequences were obtained from peripheral blood. The receptors shown here come from a woman younger than 30 with acute or convalescent COVID-19. The CDR3 runs from the conserved cysteine through the conserved F or W. The order of the fields is CDR3 DNA, CDR3 protein, clone size, J gene, D gene, V gene. D genes are given only for firm matches. Size is stated for part of the rows, as once, few or many counts, or as a class when the clone is expanded.

cdr3_nt: TGCGCCAGCAGCCAAGATAGGGGCAGGGTCTATGGCTACACCTTC
cdr3_aa: CASSQDRGRVYGYTF
clone_size: .
j_call: TRBJ1-2
d_call: .
v_call: TRBV4-1

cdr3_nt: TGTGCCAGCAGTCTTACCCCAGGGGGCTATGGCTACACCTTC
cdr3_aa: CASSLTPGGYGYTF
clone_size: .
j_call: TRBJ1-2
d_call: TRBD1
v_call: TRBV6-6

cdr3_nt: TGTGCCACCAGCAGAGATGAACCTAGTAATAATGAGCAGTTCTTC
cdr3_aa: CATSRDEPSNNEQFF
clone_size: .
j_call: TRBJ2-1
d_call: .
v_call: TRBV15

cdr3_nt: TGTGCCAGCAGCTTATGGGGGGACAGGGCGTATGAAAAACTGTTTTTT
cdr3_aa: CASSLWGDRAYEKLFF
clone_size: .
j_call: TRBJ1-4
d_call: TRBD1
v_call: TRBV7-2

cdr3_nt: TGTGCCAGCAGCCTCAACCGACTTAGCACAGATACGCAGTATTTT
cdr3_aa: CASSLNRLSTDTQYF
clone_size: .
j_call: TRBJ2-3
d_call: .
v_call: TRBV9

cdr3_nt: TGTGCCAGCAGTTTAGGAGCGGCCGGGGGGAGAGAGACCCAGTACTTC
cdr3_aa: CASSLGAAGGRETQYF
clone_size: few
j_call: TRBJ2-5
d_call: TRBD2
v_call: TRBV28

cdr3_nt: TGTGCCAGTTCGAGTGGTGGGGACAGCTACGAGCAGTACTTC
cdr3_aa: CASSSGGDSYEQYF
clone_size: .
j_call: TRBJ2-7
d_call: TRBD1
v_call: TRBV11-2

cdr3_nt: TGTGCCAGCAGCAAGGACAGGCCAGATACGCAGTATTTT
cdr3_aa: CASSKDRPDTQYF
clone_size: .
j_call: TRBJ2-3
d_call: TRBD1
v_call: TRBV7-2

cdr3_nt: TGTGCCATCCGACAGGGGGCAGACTATGGCTACACCTTC
cdr3_aa: CAIRQGADYGYTF
clone_size: .
j_call: TRBJ1-2
d_call: TRBD1
v_call: TRBV10-3

cdr3_nt: TGTGCCAGCAGCCCTACCGGGGGGCAAGAGACCCAGTACTTC
cdr3_aa: CASSPTGGQETQYF
clone_size: .
j_call: TRBJ2-5
d_call: TRBD2
v_call: TRBV9

cdr3_nt: TGTGCCAGTACCCCCAGGACTAGCGGGAGCGATGAGCAGTTCTTC
cdr3_aa: CASTPRTSGSDEQFF
clone_size: .
j_call: TRBJ2-1
d_call: TRBD2
v_call: TRBV19

cdr3_nt: TGTGCCAGCAGTGACGATAGGGACAGGGGGACAGATACGCAGTATTTT
cdr3_aa: CASSDDRDRGTDTQYF
clone_size: once
j_call: TRBJ2-3
d_call: TRBD1
v_call: TRBV25-1

cdr3_nt: TGCGCCAGCAGCCAAGGGGTCGGGGAAGAGACCCAGTACTTC
cdr3_aa: CASSQGVGEETQYF
clone_size: .
j_call: TRBJ2-5
d_call: .
v_call: TRBV4-3

cdr3_nt: TGTGCCAGCAGCCAAGATCGGGGTAGAAAAGGCACAGATACGCAGTATTTT
cdr3_aa: CASSQDRGRKGTDTQYF
clone_size: .
j_call: TRBJ2-3
d_call: .
v_call: TRBV3-1/TRBV3-2

cdr3_nt: TGTGCCAGCAGCTTATCGGGACAGGGCCAGCCCCAGTTCTTC
cdr3_aa: CASSLSGQGQPQFF
clone_size: once
j_call: TRBJ2-1
d_call: TRBD1
v_call: TRBV5-8

cdr3_nt: TGTGCCAGCAGTTTATGGGTGACCCGGAGCTCCTACAATGAGCAGTTCTTC
cdr3_aa: CASSLWVTRSSYNEQFF
clone_size: .
j_call: TRBJ2-1
d_call: .
v_call: TRBV28

cdr3_nt: TGTGCCAGCAGTCCAGGGGCAGATACGCAGTATTTT
cdr3_aa: CASSPGADTQYF
clone_size: once
j_call: TRBJ2-3
d_call: .
v_call: TRBV6-5

cdr3_nt: TGCAGTGCTAGGGACTGGAGCGAGCAGTACTTC
cdr3_aa: CSARDWSEQYF
clone_size: .
j_call: TRBJ2-7
d_call: .
v_call: TRBV20-1

cdr3_nt: TGTGCCAGCAGCCCTAGAGGACAGGGGTTAAACTATGGCTACACCTTC
cdr3_aa: CASSPRGQGLNYGYTF
clone_size: .
j_call: TRBJ1-2
d_call: TRBD1
v_call: TRBV7-2

cdr3_nt: TGTGCCAGCAGCGTAGAAGCTGGAGCCTACGAGCAGTACTTC
cdr3_aa: CASSVEAGAYEQYF
clone_size: .
j_call: TRBJ2-7
d_call: .
v_call: TRBV9

cdr3_nt: TGTGCCAGCAGCGGAAGTAGGGGGGGCACCGGGGAGCTGTTTTTT
cdr3_aa: CASSGSRGGTGELFF
clone_size: few
j_call: TRBJ2-2
d_call: .
v_call: TRBV11-3

cdr3_nt: TGTGCCAGCAGTTTCTCACTTAAGGGACAGGGGTTCAATGAGCAGTTCTTC
cdr3_aa: CASSFSLKGQGFNEQFF
clone_size: .
j_call: TRBJ2-1
d_call: TRBD1
v_call: TRBV28

cdr3_nt: TGTGCCATCAGGCCGGGACTAGCGGGAGGGCCCGAAACTAGCTCCTACAATGAGCAGTTCTTC
cdr3_aa: CAIRPGLAGGPETSSYNEQFF
clone_size: .
j_call: TRBJ2-1
d_call: TRBD2
v_call: TRBV10-3

cdr3_nt: TGTGCCAGCAGCACCCCCTCCGGGACAGCCCATAATTCACCCCTCCACTTT
cdr3_aa: CASSTPSGTAHNSPLHF
clone_size: .
j_call: TRBJ1-6
d_call: TRBD1
v_call: TRBV7-8

cdr3_nt: TGTGCCAGCAGCGAAGACAGCCTCTCCTACGAGCAGTACTTC
cdr3_aa: CASSEDSLSYEQYF
clone_size: .
j_call: TRBJ2-7
d_call: .
v_call: TRBV2

cdr3_nt: TGTGCCAGCAGCCAGCGTTTCACCGGGGAGCTGTTTTTT
cdr3_aa: CASSQRFTGELFF
clone_size: .
j_call: TRBJ2-2
d_call: .
v_call: TRBV3-1/TRBV3-2